Listed below are T cell receptor beta chains from one sample, sequenced in a study of human T cells and chemical hapten exposure. MiXCR, applied by TCRdb to the RACE reads, yields one record per CDR3 protein. The sample contains around 69,000 distinct CDR3 sequences, around 9.8% of which appear only once. The material sequenced was whole blood, taken in connection with sensitization to the hapten diphenylcyclopropenone (DPC). These receptors all stem from a woman between 40 and 50 years old with alopecia areata. Some clones in this sample may be carry-over from other donors' samples. Each CDR3 is given with its conserved first and last residue. The order of the fields is J gene, CDR3 length, clone size, V gene, D gene, CDR3 DNA, CDR3 protein. A D gene is named only where the DNA matches it firmly. Some rows mark clone size as missing; the rest say once, few, many or name a class of expanded clone.

j_gene: TRBJ2-1
len: 11
abundance: many
v_gene: TRBV6-2/TRBV6-3
d_gene: NA
CDR3nt: TGTGCCAGCAGTTACGGGGAGGAGCAGTTCTTC
CDR3aa: CASSYGEEQFF

j_gene: TRBJ2-2
len: 12
abundance: few
v_gene: TRBV5-1
d_gene: NA
CDR3nt: TGCGCCAGCAGGAGGAACACCGGGGAGCTGTTTTTT
CDR3aa: CASRRNTGELFF

j_gene: TRBJ2-7
len: 13
abundance: many
v_gene: TRBV2
d_gene: NA
CDR3nt: TGTGCGTTGGGGGGACAGAGCCTGGGAGAGCAGTACTTC
CDR3aa: CALGGQSLGEQYF

j_gene: TRBJ1-6
len: 14
abundance: few
v_gene: TRBV7-6
d_gene: NA
CDR3nt: TGTGCCAGCAGCTTAGAACAGCCTAATTCACCCCTCCACTTT
CDR3aa: CASSLEQPNSPLHF

j_gene: TRBJ2-5
len: 15
abundance: many
v_gene: TRBV7-9
d_gene: NA
CDR3nt: TGTGCCAGCAGCCAACTTGGGGCAGGGACGGAGACCCAGTACTTC
CDR3aa: CASSQLGAGTETQYF

j_gene: TRBJ2-7
len: 15
abundance: many
v_gene: TRBV4-3
d_gene: TRBD2
CDR3nt: TGCGCCAGCAGCCCTACTAGCGGGGCCTCCTACGAGCAGTACTTC
CDR3aa: CASSPTSGASYEQYF

j_gene: TRBJ2-1
len: 14
abundance: many
v_gene: TRBV6-5
d_gene: TRBD1
CDR3nt: TGTGCCAGCAGCATCGACAGGGGACGTGGTGAGCAGTTCTTC
CDR3aa: CASSIDRGRGEQFF

j_gene: TRBJ2-7
len: 17
abundance: NA
v_gene: TRBV7-6
d_gene: TRBD2
CDR3nt: TGTGCCAGCAGCCCGACCATTGCTAGCGGGGGAGGATGGAAGCAGTACTTC
CDR3aa: CASSPTIASGGGWKQYF

j_gene: TRBJ1-5
len: 15
abundance: many
v_gene: TRBV19
d_gene: NA
CDR3nt: TGTGCCAGTAATCCAGCAGGTGGGTATGGCCAGCCCCAGCATTTT
CDR3aa: CASNPAGGYGQPQHF

j_gene: TRBJ2-1
len: 10
abundance: few
v_gene: TRBV6-6
d_gene: TRBD1
CDR3nt: TGTGCCACGGGACAGGGCTTAGAGTTCTTC
CDR3aa: CATGQGLEFF